These 13 T cell receptor beta chains were all obtained from the same sample, sequenced in a study of radiotherapy plus CTLA-4 blockade in lung cancer. The method was immunoSEQ multiplex PCR; TCRdb's version includes in-frame clones alone and lacks a portion of them. The data hold approximately 30,000 clones, with 80% to 90% observed a single time. Source: peripheral blood, taken from a patient treated with radiotherapy plus ipilimumab. The receptors were sampled from a human donor with non-small cell lung cancer that progressed on radiotherapy plus ipilimumab.

V gene TRBV7-2 combines with J gene TRBJ2-1; possible D gene TRBD2, 6 bases. The CDR3 is 14 amino acids. Germline V CDR1 and CDR2: SGHTA, FQGNSA. The V end was cut by 5 bases, the J end by 7 bases, with 15 bases between. CDR3 amino acids: CASSAGQGRNEQFF. The CDR3 DNA reads TGTGCCAGCAGCGCGGGGCAGGGACGGAATGAGCAGTTCTTC.

This clone appeared a single time. The V and J genes are TRBV18 and TRBJ2-5, with 8 positions matching TRBD1. The CDR3 has 13 amino acids. Germline V gene data show CDR1 as KGHSH and CDR2 as LQKENI. After removal of 6 bases from V and 5 bases from J, the junction contained 5 bases not matched to a gene. The CDR3 region has the DNA TGTGCCAGCTCCAGGGGGCAAGAGGAGACCCAGTACTTC. Its protein is CASSRGQEETQYF.

The chain joins TRBV4-1 to TRBJ1-2, with 10 nucleotides matching TRBD1. The V and J ends lost 4 bases and 9 bases, in that order; junction bases with no gene match: 5. The CDR3 consists of 13 residues. Germline lookup yields CDR1 MGHRA and CDR2 YSYEKL. The CDR3 sequence: CASSLGQGMSYTF. The CDR3 coding sequence is TGCGCCAGCAGCCTGGGACAGGGGATGAGCTACACCTTC.

J is TRBJ2-3 and V is TRBV7-9, with D hard to call. CDR3 length: 12 residues. V shed 2 bases and J shed 6 bases, with 6 bases lying between them. Germline CDR1 and CDR2: SEHNR and FQNEAQ (reference sequence). CDR3 in amino acids: CASSLSRDTQYF. In DNA, the CDR3 is TGTGCCAGCAGCTTATCACGGGATACGCAGTATTTT.

The chain is built from TRBV6-1 and TRBJ1-4; D call uncertain. V was cut by 1 base and J by 6 bases, with 12 bases left in between. This CDR3 is 15 amino acids long. The germline CDR1 and CDR2 sequences are MNHNS and SASEGT. The chain's CDR3 is CASSEGYSNYEKLFF. As DNA, the CDR3 is TGTGCCAGCAGTGAAGGCTACAGTAATTATGAAAAACTGTTTTTT.

This sequence joins TRBV29-1 and TRBJ1-3, with 8 positions matching TRBD1. J lost 6 bases, V lost 7 bases, and 8 bases had no gene match. Germline values: CDR1 SQVTM, CDR2 ANQGSEA. There are 13 residues in the CDR3. In DNA form, the CDR3 reads TGCAGCGCTGGGACAGGCTGGGAAAACACCATATATTTT. It encodes CSAGTGWENTIYF.

The rearrangement uses TRBV11-2 and TRBJ1-4; TRBD1 matches at 7 bases. The V segment lost 5 bases and the J segment 7 bases; nucleotides outside the gene matches: 7. Germline V CDR1 and CDR2: SGHAT, FQNNGV. The CDR3 runs 14 residues. The CDR3 spells CASSRQGQSEKLFF. The CDR3, as DNA: TGTGCCAGCAGCCGACAGGGTCAAAGTGAAAAACTGTTTTTT.

This chain joins TRBV28 and TRBJ1-5; the D gene is possibly TRBD1 (6 bases). The V end was cut by 5 bases, the J end by 1 base, with 9 bases between. Germline lookup yields CDR1 MDHEN and CDR2 SYDVKM. The CDR3 spans 14 residues. CDR3 residues: CASSPRGSNQPQHF. The CDR3 DNA reads TGTGCCAGCAGTCCAAGGGGGAGCAATCAGCCCCAGCATTTT.

The chain combines TRBV6-1 with TRBJ2-7; TRBD1 matches at 7 bases. Looked up from germline, CDR1 is MNHNS and CDR2 is SASEGT. V was clipped by 0 bases and J by 5 bases; unmatched bases: 7. The CDR3 spans 15 residues. The CDR3 sequence: CASSEAEGAVDEQYF. CDR3 DNA: TGTGCCAGCAGTGAAGCCGAGGGGGCCGTCGACGAGCAGTACTTC.

The chain couples TRBV6-5 to TRBJ1-1; 8 bases match TRBD1. The germline gives CDR1 MNHEY, CDR2 SVGAGI. With V trimmed by 4 bases and J by 6 bases, 10 bases remained unmatched. The CDR3 is 15 residues long. CDR3 nucleotides: TGTGCCAGCAGTTCAGGGGGCTCAGTTAGCGCTGAAGCTTTCTTT. Amino acids: CASSSGGSVSAEAFF.

V usage is TRBV19 and J usage is TRBJ2-2; TRBD2 agrees at 10 bases. The CDR3 spans 17 residues. The germline gives CDR1 LNHDA, CDR2 SQIVND (reference sequence). The trim removed 1 base at V and 3 bases at J, leaving 5 bases unmatched. CDR3 loop: CASSIGLAGVHTGELFF. The CDR3 DNA follows: TGTGCCAGTAGTATAGGGCTAGCGGGGGTCCACACCGGGGAGCTGTTTTTT. The entire variable domain, with the rest obtained from reference TRBV19 and TRBJ2-2, is as follows: DGGITQSPKYLFRKEGQNVTLSCEQNLNHDAMYWYRQDPGQGLRLIYYSQIVNDFQKGDIAEGYSVSREKKESFPLTVTSAQKNPTAFYLCASSIGLAGVHTGELFFGEGSRLTVL.

The V call is TRBV5-1, the J call TRBJ2-7, with D tentatively TRBD2 (7 bases). The CDR3 has 15 amino acids. The germline V gene has CDR1 SGHRS and CDR2 YFSETQ. Trimming left V 0 bases short and J 3 bases short, with 13 bases between. This CDR3 reads CASSLDTGGLYEQYF. The CDR3 DNA reads TGCGCCAGCAGCTTGGATACGGGGGGCCTCTACGAGCAGTACTTC.

This sequence joins TRBV6-1 and TRBJ2-7; TRBD1 might be the D (6 bases). The CDR3 totals 14 residues. Germline assignment: CDR1 MNHNS and CDR2 SASEGT. Trimming shortened V by 2 bases and J by 2 bases, and 10 bases separated the two germline ends. Here the CDR3 reads CASSETRTAYEQYF. DNA for the CDR3: TGTGCCAGCAGTGAAACCAGGACAGCCTACGAGCAGTACTTC.